This T cell receptor (beta chain) derives from a study of shared clonotypes between healthy human individuals. Points from the study as a whole: What limited the represented genetic and exposure-history diversity was the small number of donors. Naive subsets, compared against memory subsets, generally had larger estimated richness values.

TCRdb's copy holds only in-frame clones and misses some; the assay was immunoSEQ multiplex PCR. The sample includes around 650,000 clones, 95% to 97% of them seen just once. On this clone: Its antigen is currently unknown.

Germline V CDR1 and CDR2: MGHRA, YSYEKL. J was trimmed by 2 bases and V by 4 bases; bases with no gene match: 4. The CDR3 is made up of 16 amino acids. Terminally differentiated effector memory CD45RA+ cells were excluded from the naive CD8 cells, which were CD45RO-negative and positively selected for CCR7. Each sample came from a Caucasian adult donor living in Nashville, Tennessee. This chain links TRBV4-1 with TRBJ2-3; 12 nucleotides agree with TRBD2. Material for sequencing was naive CD8+ T cells sorted from blood. This TCR was sampled from a woman aged 25 to 39 in good health. CDR3 coding DNA: TGCGCCAGCAGCCTTCTAGCGGGAGGGGCCACAGATACGCAGTATTTT. Protein sequence: CASSLLAGGATDTQYF.